This T cell receptor beta chain was sequenced in a study of blood T cell repertoires in COVID-19 (TCRdb year 2020). About the full investigation: Samples from collaborators originated in the United States, Italy and Spain and spanned both the acute and convalescent phases of COVID-19. The repertoires were released in a freely available public database intended as a resource for research on the immune response to SARS-CoV-2. Nearly every sample came with metadata listing a de-identified subject ID, COVID-19 status, age in years and sex. Where available, HLA class I and class II types were taken from metadata supplied by the sample provider and were not determined by assay-based typing. The prospective study material was composed of cDNA or gDNA derived from T cells, B-cell-depleted T cells, or PBMCs. The dataset comprised deeply sampled blood TCRbeta repertoires from subjects exposed to, actively infected with, or recovered from COVID-19. Samples were obtained from the ongoing ImmuneRACE study (first 160 participants) and from over a thousand subjects provided by 6 global collaborators.

One collaborating source in Seattle enrolled patients while the patients were actively infected and followed the patients over time throughout the course of disease. The collaborating institutions used their own protocols to collect whole blood in K2EDTA tubes. For TCRbeta analysis, collaborators shipped samples as frozen whole blood, isolated PBMCs, or DNA extracted from either of those sample types. This clone was picked up one time. Its cognate antigen has yet to be identified. Per-base quality was not reported, and no clone a single base away is much larger than it. The immunoSEQ Assay, a bias-controlled multiplex PCR, was used to amplify TCRbeta CDR3 regions from genomic DNA. For the original study's pipeline: The number of nucleated cells in each sample was estimated by amplification of reference gene primers within the assay. Sequence reads were collapsed and filtered to measure the absolute abundance of every unique TCRbeta CDR3 rearrangement. Productive Simpson clonality was computed per sample as the square root of Simpson's diversity index over productive rearrangements. This immuneACCESS table, as held by TCRdb, lists in-frame sequences with V and J called but not all clones. Of the missing ones, under half trace to an unresolved V gene in checked studies; the others have no known cause. V, J and clone size are taken as reported in that table, and D and trimming were inferred from the DNA itself. The sample table contains about 240,000 clones; only one count was recorded for about 86% of them. About a tenth of the sample goes to the ten largest clones.

Here is what the overall study found, with its caveats: Clinical and demographic metadata were provided uncurated, with the amount varying by source and participant.

The sequenced material came from peripheral blood. The receptor was derived from a woman between 45 and 60 years old with COVID-19, enrolled during active disease.

The CDR3 reads CASNTGGGDSTEAFF. The nucleotides read TGTGCCAGCAACACCGGAGGGGGGGATAGCACTGAAGCTTTCTTT. The rearrangement combines TRBV28 with TRBJ1-1; 6 matching bases give a weak D call of TRBD1. The germline ends are 19 bases apart after V is trimmed by 7 bases and J by 4 bases. Measured from the cysteine to the phenylalanine, the CDR3 is 15 residues long. Just CDR3 DNA is preserved here, 45 bases in frame from base 1. Looking up the germline V gene yields CDR1 MDHEN and CDR2 SYDVKM.